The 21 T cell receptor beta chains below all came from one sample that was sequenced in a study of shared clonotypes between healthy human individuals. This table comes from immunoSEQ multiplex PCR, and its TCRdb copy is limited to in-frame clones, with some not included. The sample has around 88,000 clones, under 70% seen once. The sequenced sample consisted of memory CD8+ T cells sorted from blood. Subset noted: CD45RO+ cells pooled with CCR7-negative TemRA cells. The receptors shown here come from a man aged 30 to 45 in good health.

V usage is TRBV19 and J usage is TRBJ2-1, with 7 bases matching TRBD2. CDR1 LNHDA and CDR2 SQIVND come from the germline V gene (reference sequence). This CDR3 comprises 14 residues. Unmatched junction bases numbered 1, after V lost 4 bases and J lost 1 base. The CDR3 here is CASSSGSSYNEQFF. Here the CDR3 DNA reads TGTGCCAGTAGTAGCGGGAGTTCCTACAATGAGCAGTTCTTC. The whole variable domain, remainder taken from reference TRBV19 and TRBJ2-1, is DGGITQSPKYLFRKEGQNVTLSCEQNLNHDAMYWYRQDPGQGLRLIYYSQIVNDFQKGDIAEGYSVSREKKESFPLTVTSAQKNPTAFYLCASSSGSSYNEQFFGPGTRLTVL.

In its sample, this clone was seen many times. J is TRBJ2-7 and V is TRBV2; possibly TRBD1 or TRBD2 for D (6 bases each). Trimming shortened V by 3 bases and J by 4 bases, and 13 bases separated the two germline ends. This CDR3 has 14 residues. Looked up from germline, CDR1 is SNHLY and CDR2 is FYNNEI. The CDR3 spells CASSDRGPRYEQYF. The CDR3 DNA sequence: TGTGCCAGCAGTGATCGGGGGCCCAGGTACGAGCAGTACTTC.

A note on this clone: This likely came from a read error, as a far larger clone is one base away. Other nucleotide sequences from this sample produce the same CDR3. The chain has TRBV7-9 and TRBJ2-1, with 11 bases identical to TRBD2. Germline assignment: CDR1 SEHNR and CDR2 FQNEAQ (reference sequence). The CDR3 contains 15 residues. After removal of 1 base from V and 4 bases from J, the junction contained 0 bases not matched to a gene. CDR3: CASSLGLAGYNEQFF. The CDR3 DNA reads TGTGCCAGCAGCTTAGGACTAGCGGGATACAATGAGCAGTTCTTC.

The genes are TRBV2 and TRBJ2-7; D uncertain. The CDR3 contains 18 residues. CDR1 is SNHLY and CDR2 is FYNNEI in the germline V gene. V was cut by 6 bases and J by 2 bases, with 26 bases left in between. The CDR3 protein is CASSLSASVGHPPYEQYF. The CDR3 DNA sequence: TGTGCCAGCAGCCTAAGCGCCTCCGTCGGTCATCCCCCCTACGAGCAGTACTTC.

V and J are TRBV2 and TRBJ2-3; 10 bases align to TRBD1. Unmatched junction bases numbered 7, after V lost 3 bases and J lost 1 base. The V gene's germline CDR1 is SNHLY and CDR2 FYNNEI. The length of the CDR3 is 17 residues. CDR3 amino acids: CASSETRTGGGTDTQYF. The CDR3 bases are TGTGCCAGCAGTGAGACCAGGACAGGGGGTGGCACAGATACGCAGTATTTT. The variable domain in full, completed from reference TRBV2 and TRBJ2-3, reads EPEVTQTPSHQVTQMGQEVILRCVPISNHLYFYWYRQILGQKVEFLVSFYNNEISEKSEIFDDQFSVERPDGSNFTLKIRSTKLEDSAMYFCASSETRTGGGTDTQYFGPGTRLTVL.

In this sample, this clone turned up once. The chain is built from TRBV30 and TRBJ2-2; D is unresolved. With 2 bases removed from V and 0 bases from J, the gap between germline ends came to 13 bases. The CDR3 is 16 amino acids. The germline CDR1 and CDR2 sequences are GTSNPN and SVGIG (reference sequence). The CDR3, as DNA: TGTGCCTGGAGTTTCCGCCCTCAGCCGAACACCGGGGAGCTGTTTTTT. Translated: CAWSFRPQPNTGELFF. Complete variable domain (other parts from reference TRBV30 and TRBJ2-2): SQTIHQWPATLVQPVGSPLSLECTVEGTSNPNLYWYRQAAGRGLQLLFYSVGIGQISSEVPQNLSASRPQDRQFILSSKKLLLSDSGFYLCAWSFRPQPNTGELFFGEGSRLTVL.

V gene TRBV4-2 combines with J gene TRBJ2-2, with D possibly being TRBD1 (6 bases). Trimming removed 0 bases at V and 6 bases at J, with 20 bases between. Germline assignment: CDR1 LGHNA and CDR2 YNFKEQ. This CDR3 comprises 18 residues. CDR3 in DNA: TGTGCCAGCAGCCAAGAGTTTCAGGGGATCCCGTTCGCCGGGGAGCTGTTTTTT. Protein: CASSQEFQGIPFAGELFF.

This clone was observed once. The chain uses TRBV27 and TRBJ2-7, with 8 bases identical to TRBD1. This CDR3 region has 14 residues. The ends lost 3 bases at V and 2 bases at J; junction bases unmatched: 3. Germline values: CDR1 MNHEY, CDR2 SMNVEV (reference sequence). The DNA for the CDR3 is TGTGCCAGCAGTTTCGGGACAGGAGCCTACGAGCAGTACTTC. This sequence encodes CASSFGTGAYEQYF.

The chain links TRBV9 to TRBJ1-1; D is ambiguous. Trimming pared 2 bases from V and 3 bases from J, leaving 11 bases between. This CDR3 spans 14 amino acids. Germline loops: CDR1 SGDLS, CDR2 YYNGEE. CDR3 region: CASSVVDQDTEAFF. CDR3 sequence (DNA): TGTGCCAGCAGCGTTGTCGATCAGGACACTGAAGCTTTCTTT.

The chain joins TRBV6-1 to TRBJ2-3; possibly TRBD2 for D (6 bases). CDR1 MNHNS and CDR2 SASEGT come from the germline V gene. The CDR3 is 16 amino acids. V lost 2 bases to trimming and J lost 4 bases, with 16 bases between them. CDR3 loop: CASSEFAGTMADTQYF. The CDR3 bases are TGTGCCAGCAGTGAATTCGCGGGAACAATGGCAGATACGCAGTATTTT.

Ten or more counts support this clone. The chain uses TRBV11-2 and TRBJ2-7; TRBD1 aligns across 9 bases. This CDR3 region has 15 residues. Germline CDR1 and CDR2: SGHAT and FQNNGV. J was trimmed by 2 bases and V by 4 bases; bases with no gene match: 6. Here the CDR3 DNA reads TGTGCCAGCAGCTCCTCGGACAGGGGTACCTACGAGCAGTACTTC. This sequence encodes CASSSSDRGTYEQYF.

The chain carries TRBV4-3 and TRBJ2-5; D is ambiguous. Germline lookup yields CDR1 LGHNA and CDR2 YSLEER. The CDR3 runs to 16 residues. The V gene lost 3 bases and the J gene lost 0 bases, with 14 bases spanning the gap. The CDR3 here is CASSQEMMGNQETQYF. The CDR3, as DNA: TGCGCCAGCAGCCAGGAGATGATGGGGAACCAAGAGACCCAGTACTTC.

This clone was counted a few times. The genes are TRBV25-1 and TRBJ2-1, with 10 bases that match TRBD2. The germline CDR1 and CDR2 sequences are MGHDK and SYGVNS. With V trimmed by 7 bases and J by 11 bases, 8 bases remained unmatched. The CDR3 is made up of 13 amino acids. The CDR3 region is CASMTSGLIQQFF. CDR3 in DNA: TGTGCCAGCATGACTAGCGGGCTAATTCAGCAGTTCTTC.

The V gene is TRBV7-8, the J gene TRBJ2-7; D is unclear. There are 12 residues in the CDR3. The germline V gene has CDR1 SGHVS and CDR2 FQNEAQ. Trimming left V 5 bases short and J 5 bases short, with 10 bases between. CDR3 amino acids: CASSPVGHEQYF. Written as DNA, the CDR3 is TGTGCCAGCAGCCCGGTTGGCCACGAGCAGTACTTC.

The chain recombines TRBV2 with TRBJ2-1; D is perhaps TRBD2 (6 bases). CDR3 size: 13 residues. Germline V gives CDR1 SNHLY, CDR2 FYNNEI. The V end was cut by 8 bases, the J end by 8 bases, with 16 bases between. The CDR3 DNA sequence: TGTGCCAGCGGGGGGTTCGTGGGCTATGAGCAGTTCTTC. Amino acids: CASGGFVGYEQFF. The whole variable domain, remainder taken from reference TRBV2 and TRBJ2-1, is EPEVTQTPSHQVTQMGQEVILRCVPISNHLYFYWYRQILGQKVEFLVSFYNNEISEKSEIFDDQFSVERPDGSNFTLKIRSTKLEDSAMYFCASGGFVGYEQFFGPGTRLTVL.

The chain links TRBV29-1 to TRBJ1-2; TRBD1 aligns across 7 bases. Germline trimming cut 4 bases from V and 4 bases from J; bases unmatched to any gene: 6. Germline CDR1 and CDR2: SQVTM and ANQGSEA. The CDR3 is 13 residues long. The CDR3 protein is CSVVRDSIYGYTF. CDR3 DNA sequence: TGCAGCGTTGTTCGGGACAGCATCTATGGCTACACCTTC.

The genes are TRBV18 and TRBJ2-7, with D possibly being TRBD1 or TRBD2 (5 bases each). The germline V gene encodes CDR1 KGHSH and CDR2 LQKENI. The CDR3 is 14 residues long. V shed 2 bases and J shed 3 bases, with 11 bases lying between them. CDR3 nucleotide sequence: TGTGCCAGCTCACCAGGGGGAAGTATCTACGAGCAGTACTTC. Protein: CASSPGGSIYEQYF.

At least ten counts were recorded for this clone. CDR3 DNA sequence: TGTGCCAGCAGTACCGCTATTTTGACAGAGCTCTCTAACTATGGCTACACCTTC. Translation gives CASSTAILTELSNYGYTF. The chain links TRBV2 to TRBJ1-2; D is possibly TRBD1 (5 bases). Trimming cost V 5 bases and J 0 bases, with 22 bases left between them. CDR3 length: 18 residues. The germline CDR1 and CDR2 sequences are SNHLY and FYNNEI.

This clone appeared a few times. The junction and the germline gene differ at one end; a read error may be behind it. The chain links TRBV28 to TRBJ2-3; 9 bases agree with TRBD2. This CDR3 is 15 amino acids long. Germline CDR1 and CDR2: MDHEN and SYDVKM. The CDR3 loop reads CASSSPSLSREGLHF. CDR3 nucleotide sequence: TGTGCCAGCAGTTCCCCCAGTCTGTCGCGGGAGGGCCTGCATTTT.

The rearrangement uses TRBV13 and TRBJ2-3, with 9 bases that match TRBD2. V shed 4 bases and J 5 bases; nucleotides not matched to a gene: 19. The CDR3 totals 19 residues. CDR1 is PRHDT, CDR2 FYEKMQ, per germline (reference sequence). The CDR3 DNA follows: TGTGCCAGCAGCTCACGGATGGTACGAATAGCGGGAGACCTAGATACGCAGTATTTT. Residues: CASSSRMVRIAGDLDTQYF. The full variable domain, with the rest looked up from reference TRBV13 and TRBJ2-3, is AAGVIQSPRHLIKEKRETATLKCYPIPRHDTVYWYQQGPGQDPQFLISFYEKMQSDKGSIPDRFSAQQFSDYHSELNMSSLELGDSALYFCASSSRMVRIAGDLDTQYFGPGTRLTVL.

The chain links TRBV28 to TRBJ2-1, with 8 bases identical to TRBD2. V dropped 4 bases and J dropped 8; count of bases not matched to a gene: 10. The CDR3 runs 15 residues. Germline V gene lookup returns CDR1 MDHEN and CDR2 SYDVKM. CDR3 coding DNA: TGTGCCAGCAGTTACTGGACTAGCATTCCACATGAGCAGTTCTTC. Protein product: CASSYWTSIPHEQFF.